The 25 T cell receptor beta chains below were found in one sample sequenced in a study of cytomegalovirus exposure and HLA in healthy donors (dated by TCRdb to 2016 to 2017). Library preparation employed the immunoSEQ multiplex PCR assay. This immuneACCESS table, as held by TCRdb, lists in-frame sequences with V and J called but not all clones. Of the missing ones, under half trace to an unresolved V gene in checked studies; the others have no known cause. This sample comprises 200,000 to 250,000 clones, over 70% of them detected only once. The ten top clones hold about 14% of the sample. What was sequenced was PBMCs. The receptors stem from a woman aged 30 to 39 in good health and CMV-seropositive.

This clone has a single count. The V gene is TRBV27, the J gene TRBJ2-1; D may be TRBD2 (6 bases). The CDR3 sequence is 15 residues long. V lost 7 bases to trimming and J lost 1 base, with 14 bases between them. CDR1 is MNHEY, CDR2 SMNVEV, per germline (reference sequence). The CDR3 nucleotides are TGTGCCAGCAATTCGGGCGGGATTTCCTACAATGAGCAGTTCTTC. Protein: CASNSGGISYNEQFF.

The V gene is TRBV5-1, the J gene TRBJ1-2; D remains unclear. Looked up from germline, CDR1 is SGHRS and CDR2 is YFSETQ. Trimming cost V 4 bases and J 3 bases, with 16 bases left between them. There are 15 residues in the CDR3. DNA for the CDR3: TGCGCCAGCAGCCTAAGCGCTGTGAGTGACTATGGCTACACCTTC. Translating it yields CASSLSAVSDYGYTF.

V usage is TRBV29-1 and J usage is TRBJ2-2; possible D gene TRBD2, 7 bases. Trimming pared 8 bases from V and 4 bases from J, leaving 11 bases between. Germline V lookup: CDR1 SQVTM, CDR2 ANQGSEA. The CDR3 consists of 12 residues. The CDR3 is CSMGGATGELFF. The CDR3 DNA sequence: TGCAGCATGGGGGGGGCCACCGGGGAGCTGTTTTTT.

CDR3 amino acids: CASSPTPNTDTQYF. The CDR3 nucleotides are TGTGCCAGCTCACCAACGCCCAACACAGATACGCAGTATTTT. The chain combines TRBV18 with TRBJ2-3, with D unclear. The germline V and J ends were trimmed by 2 bases and 2 bases, with 8 bases remaining between them. CDR1 is KGHSH and CDR2 is LQKENI in the germline V gene. This CDR3 has 14 amino acids.

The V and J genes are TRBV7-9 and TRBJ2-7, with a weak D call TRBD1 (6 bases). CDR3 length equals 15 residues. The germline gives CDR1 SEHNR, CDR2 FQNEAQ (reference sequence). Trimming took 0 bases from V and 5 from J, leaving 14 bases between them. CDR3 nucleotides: TGTGCCAGCAGCTTAGCGCTAACAGGGAGTAACGAGCAGTACTTC. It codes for CASSLALTGSNEQYF.

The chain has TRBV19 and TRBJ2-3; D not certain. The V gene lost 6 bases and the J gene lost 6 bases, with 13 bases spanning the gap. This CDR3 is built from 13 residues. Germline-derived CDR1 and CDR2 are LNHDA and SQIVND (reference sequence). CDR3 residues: CASRPPASDTQYF. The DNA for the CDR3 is TGTGCCAGTAGGCCCCCTGCATCCGATACGCAGTATTTT.

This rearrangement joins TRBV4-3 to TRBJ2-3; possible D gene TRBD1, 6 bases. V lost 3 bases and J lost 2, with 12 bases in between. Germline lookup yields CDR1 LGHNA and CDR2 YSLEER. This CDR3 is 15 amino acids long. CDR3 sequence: CASSQATGNTDTQYF. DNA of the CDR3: TGCGCCAGCAGCCAGGCTACAGGGAACACAGATACGCAGTATTTT.

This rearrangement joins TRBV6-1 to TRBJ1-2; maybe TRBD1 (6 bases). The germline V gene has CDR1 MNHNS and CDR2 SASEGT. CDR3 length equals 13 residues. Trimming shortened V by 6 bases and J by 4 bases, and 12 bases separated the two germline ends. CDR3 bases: TGTGCCAGCAGAGAACAGGGTGGCTATGGCTACACCTTC. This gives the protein CASREQGGYGYTF.

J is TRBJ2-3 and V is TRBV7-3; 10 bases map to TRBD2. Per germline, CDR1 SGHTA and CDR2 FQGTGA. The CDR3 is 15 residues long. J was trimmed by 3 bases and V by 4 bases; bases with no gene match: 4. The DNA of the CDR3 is TGTGCCAGCAGCTCAGGGACTAGCGTGACAGATACGCAGTATTTT. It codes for CASSSGTSVTDTQYF.

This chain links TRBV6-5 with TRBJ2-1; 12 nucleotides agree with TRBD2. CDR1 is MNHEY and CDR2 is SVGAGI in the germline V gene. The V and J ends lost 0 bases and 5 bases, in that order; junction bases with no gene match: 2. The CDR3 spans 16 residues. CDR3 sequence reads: CASSYSWTSGDNEQFF. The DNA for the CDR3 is TGTGCCAGCAGTTACTCGTGGACTAGCGGGGACAATGAGCAGTTCTTC.

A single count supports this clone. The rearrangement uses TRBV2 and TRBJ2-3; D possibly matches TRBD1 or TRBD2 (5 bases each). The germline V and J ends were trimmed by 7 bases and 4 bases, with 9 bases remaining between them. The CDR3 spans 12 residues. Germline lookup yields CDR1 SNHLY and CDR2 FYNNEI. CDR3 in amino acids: CASKPGPDTQYF. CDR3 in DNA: TGTGCCAGCAAGCCGGGGCCAGATACGCAGTATTTT.

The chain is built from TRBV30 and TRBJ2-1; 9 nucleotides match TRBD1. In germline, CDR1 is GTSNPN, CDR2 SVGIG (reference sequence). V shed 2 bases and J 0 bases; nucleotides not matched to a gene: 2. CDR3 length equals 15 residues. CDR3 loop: CAWSLTGGSYNEQFF. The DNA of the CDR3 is TGTGCCTGGAGTCTGACAGGGGGCTCCTACAATGAGCAGTTCTTC.

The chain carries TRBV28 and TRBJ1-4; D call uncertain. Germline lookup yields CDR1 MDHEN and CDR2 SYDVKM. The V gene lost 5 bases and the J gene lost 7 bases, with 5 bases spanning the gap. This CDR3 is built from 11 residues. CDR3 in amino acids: CASSPSEKLFF. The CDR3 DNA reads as TGTGCCAGCAGTCCTAGTGAAAAACTGTTTTTT.

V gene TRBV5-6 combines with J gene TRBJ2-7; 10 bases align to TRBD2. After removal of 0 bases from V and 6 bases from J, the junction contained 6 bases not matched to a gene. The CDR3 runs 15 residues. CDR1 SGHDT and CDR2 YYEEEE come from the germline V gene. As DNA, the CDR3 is TGTGCCAGCAGCTTGGTGAGCGGGAGGGCTCCCGAGCAGTACTTC. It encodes CASSLVSGRAPEQYF.

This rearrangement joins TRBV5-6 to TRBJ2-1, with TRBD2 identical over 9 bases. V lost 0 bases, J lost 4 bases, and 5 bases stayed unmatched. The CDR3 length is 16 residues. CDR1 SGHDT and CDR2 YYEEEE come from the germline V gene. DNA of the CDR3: TGTGCCAGCAGCTTGGGCGCTAGCGGGACGTACAATGAGCAGTTCTTC. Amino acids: CASSLGASGTYNEQFF.

The CDR3 nucleotides are TGTGCCTGGGGCCGTTACGAGCAGTACTTC. This gives the protein CAWGRYEQYF. This chain uses TRBV30 with TRBJ2-7; unclear D gene. Germline V gene lookup returns CDR1 GTSNPN and CDR2 SVGIG (reference sequence). The CDR3 runs to 10 residues. Deletions cut 5 bases from V and 4 bases from J, with 6 bases between. The entire variable domain, with the rest obtained from reference TRBV30 and TRBJ2-7, is as follows: SQTIHQWPATLVQPVGSPLSLECTVEGTSNPNLYWYRQAAGRGLQLLFYSVGIGQISSEVPQNLSASRPQDRQFILSSKKLLLSDSGFYLCAWGRYEQYFGPGTRLTVT.

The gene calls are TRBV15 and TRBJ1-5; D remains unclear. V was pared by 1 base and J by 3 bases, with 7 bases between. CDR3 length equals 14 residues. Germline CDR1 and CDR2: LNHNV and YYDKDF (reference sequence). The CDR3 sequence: CATSRGTANQPQHF. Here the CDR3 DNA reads TGTGCCACCAGCAGAGGGACCGCCAATCAGCCCCAGCATTTT.

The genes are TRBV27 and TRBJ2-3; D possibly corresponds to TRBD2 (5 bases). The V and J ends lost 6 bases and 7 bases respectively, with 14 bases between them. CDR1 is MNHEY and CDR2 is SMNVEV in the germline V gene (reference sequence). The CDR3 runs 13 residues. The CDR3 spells CASSPNGLYTQYF. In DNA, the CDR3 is TGTGCCAGCAGCCCCAACGGACTTTATACGCAGTATTTT.

CDR3 residues: CAWGPGTDRGYTF. CDR3 nucleotides: TGTGCCTGGGGACCGGGGACCGATAGGGGCTACACCTTC. The genes are TRBV30 and TRBJ1-2, with D maybe TRBD1 (5 bases). Germline CDR1 and CDR2: GTSNPN and SVGIG (reference sequence). The CDR3 is 13 residues long. V lost 5 bases to trimming and J lost 8 bases, with 18 bases between them.

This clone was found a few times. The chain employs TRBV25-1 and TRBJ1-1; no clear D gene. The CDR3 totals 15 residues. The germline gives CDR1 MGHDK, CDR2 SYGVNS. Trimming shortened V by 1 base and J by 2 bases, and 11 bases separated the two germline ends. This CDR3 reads CASSESPGRNTEAFF. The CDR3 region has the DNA TGTGCCAGCAGTGAATCTCCGGGAAGAAACACTGAAGCTTTCTTT.

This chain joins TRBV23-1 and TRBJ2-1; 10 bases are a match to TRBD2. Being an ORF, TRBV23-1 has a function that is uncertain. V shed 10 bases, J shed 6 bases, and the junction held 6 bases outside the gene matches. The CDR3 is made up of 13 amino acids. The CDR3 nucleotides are TGCGCCACCAAGCGGGAGGGGGTCAATGAGCAGTTCTTC. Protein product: CATKREGVNEQFF.

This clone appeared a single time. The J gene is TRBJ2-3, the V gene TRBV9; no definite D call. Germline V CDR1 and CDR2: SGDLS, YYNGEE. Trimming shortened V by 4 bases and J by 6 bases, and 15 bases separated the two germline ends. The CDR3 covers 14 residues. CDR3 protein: CASSTTVYRDTQYF. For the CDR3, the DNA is TGTGCCAGCAGCACCACCGTCTACCGCGATACGCAGTATTTT. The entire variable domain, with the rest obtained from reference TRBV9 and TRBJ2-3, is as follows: DSGVTQTPKHLITATGQRVTLRCSPRSGDLSVYWYQQSLDQGLQFLIQYYNGEERAKGNILERFSAQQFPDLHSELNLSSLELGDSALYFCASSTTVYRDTQYFGPGTRLTVL.

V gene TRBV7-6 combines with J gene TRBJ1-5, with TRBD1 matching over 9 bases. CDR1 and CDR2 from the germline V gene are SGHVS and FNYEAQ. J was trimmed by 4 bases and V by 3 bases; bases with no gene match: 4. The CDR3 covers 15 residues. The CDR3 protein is CASSLGQGVNQPQHF. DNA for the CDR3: TGTGCCAGCAGCTTGGGACAGGGAGTGAATCAGCCCCAGCATTTT.

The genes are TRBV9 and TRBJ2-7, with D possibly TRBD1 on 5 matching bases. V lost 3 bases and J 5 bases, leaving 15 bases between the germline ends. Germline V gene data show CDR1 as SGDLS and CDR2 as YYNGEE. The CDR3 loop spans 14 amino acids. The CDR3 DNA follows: TGTGCCAGCAGCGGGACCCCAGGGAATCACGAGCAGTACTTC. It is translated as CASSGTPGNHEQYF. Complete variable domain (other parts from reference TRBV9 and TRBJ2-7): DSGVTQTPKHLITATGQRVTLRCSPRSGDLSVYWYQQSLDQGLQFLIQYYNGEERAKGNILERFSAQQFPDLHSELNLSSLELGDSALYFCASSGTPGNHEQYFGPGTRLTVT.

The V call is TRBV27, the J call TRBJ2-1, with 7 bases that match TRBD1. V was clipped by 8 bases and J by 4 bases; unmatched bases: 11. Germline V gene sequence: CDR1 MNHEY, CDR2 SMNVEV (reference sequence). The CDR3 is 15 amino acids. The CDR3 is CASDRRDSAYNEQFF. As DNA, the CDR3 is TGTGCCAGCGACCGCCGGGACAGTGCTTACAATGAGCAGTTCTTC.